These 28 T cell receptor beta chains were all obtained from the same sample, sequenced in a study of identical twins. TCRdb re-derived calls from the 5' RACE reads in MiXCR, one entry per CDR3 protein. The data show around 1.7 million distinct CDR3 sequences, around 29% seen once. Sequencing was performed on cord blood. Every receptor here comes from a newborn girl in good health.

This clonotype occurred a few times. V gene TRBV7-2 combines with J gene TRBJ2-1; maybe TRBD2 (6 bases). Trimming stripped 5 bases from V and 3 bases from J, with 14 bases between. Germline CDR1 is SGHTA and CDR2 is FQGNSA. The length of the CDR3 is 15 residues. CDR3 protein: CASSSGTYIYNEQFF. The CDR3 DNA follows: TGTGCCAGCAGCAGTGGGACTTACATCTACAATGAGCAGTTCTTC.

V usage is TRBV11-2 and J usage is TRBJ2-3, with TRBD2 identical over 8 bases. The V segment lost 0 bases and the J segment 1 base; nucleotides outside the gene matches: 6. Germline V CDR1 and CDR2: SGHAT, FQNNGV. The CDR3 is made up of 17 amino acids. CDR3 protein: CASSLDGRGGGTDTQYF. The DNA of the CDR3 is TGTGCCAGCAGCTTAGACGGGAGGGGCGGCGGCACAGATACGCAGTATTTT.

Here the CDR3 reads CASSWTSDIQYF. In DNA form, the CDR3 reads TGTGCCAGCAGCTGGACTAGCGACATTCAGTACTTC. The V and J genes are TRBV5-6 and TRBJ2-4, with 9 bases identical to TRBD2. Trimming cost V 3 bases and J 8 bases; bases outside gene matches: 0. The CDR3 covers 12 residues. Germline CDR1 is SGHDT and CDR2 is YYEEEE. Complete variable domain (other parts from reference TRBV5-6 and TRBJ2-4): DAGVTQSPTHLIKTRGQQVTLRCSPKSGHDTVSWYQQALGQGPQFIFQYYEEEERQRGNFPDRFSGHQFPNYSSELNVNALLLGDSALYLCASSWTSDIQYFGAGTRLSVL.

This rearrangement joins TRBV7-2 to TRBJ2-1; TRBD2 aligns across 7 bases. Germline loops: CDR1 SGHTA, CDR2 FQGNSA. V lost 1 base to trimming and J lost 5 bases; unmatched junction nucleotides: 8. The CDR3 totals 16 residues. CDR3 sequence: CASSLGTSYEDNEQFF. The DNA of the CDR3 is TGTGCCAGCAGCTTAGGGACTAGTTACGAAGACAATGAGCAGTTCTTC.

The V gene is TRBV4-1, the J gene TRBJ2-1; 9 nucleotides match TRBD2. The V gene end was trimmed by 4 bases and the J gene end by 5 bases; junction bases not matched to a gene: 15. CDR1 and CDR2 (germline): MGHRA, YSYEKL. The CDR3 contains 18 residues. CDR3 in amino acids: CASSPRSSGRSEDNEQFF. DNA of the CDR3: TGCGCCAGCAGCCCCCGAAGTAGCGGGAGATCAGAGGACAATGAGCAGTTCTTC.

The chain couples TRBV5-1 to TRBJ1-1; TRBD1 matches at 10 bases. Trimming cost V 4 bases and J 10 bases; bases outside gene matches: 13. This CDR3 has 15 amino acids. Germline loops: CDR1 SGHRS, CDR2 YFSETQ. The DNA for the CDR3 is TGCGCCAGCAGCGACGGGACAGGGGCTAATTCGGCAGCTTTCTTT. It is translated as CASSDGTGANSAAFF.

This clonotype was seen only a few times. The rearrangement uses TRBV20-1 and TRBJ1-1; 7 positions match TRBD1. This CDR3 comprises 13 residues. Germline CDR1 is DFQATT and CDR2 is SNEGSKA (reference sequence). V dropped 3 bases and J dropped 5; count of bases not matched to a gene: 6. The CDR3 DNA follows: TGCAGTGCTAGGGAGGGGGCGAGGACTGAAGCTTTCTTT. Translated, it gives CSAREGARTEAFF.

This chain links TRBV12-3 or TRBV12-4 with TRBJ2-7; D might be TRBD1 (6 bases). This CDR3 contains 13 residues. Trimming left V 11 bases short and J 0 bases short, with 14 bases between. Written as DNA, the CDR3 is TGTGCCGGCCACCGGGACACCTCCTACGAGCAGTACTTC. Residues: CAGHRDTSYEQYF.

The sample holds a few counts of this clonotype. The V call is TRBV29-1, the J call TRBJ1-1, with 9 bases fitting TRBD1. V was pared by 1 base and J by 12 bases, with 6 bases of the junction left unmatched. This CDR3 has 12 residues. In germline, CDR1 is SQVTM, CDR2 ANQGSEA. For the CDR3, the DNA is TGCAGCGTTGAAGGCGAGACAGGGGGAACTTTCTTT. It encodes CSVEGETGGTFF. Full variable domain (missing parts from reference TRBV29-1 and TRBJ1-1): SAVISQKPSRDICQRGTSLTIQCQVDSQVTMMFWYRQQPGQSLTLIATANQGSEATYESGFVIDKFPISRPNLTFSTLTVSNMSPEDSSIYLCSVEGETGGTFFGQGTRLTVV.

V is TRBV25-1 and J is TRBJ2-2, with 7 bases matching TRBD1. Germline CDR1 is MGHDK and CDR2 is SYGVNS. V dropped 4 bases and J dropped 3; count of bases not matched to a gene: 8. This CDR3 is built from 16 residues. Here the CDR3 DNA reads TGTGCCAGCAGTGCTATAACAGGGGATGACACCGGGGAGCTGTTTTTT. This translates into CASSAITGDDTGELFF.

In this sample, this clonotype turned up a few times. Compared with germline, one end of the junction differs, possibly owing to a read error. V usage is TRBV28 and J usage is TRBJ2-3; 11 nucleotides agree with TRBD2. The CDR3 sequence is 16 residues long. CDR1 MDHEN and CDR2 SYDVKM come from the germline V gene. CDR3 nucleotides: TGTGCTAGCAGGCATACTAGCGGGAGAGGCCCAGATACGCAGTATTTT. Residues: CASRHTSGRGPDTQYF.

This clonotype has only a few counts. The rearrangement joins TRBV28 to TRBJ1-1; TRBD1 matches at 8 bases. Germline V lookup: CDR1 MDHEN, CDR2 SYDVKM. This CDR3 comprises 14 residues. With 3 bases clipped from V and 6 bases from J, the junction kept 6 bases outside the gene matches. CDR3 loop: CASSFFRDRPEAFF. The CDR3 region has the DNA TGTGCCAGCAGTTTTTTCCGGGACAGGCCTGAAGCTTTCTTT.

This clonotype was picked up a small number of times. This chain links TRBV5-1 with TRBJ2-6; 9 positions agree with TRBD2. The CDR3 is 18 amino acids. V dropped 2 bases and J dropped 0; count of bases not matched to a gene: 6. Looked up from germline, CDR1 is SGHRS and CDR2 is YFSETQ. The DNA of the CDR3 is TGCGCCAGCAGCTTCCCCAAGACTAGCGGCTCTGGGGCCAACGTCCTGACTTTC. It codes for CASSFPKTSGSGANVLTF.

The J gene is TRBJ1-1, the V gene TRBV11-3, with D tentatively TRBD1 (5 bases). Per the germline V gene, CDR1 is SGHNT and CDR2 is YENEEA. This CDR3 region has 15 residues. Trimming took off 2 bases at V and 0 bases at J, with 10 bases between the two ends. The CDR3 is CASSLHEGMNTEAFF. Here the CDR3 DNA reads TGTGCCAGCAGCTTACATGAGGGGATGAACACTGAAGCTTTCTTT. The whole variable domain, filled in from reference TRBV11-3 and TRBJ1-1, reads EAGVVQSPRYKIIEKKQPVAFWCNPISGHNTLYWYLQNLGQGPELLIRYENEEAVDDSQLPKDRFSAERLKGVDSTLKIQPAELGDSAVYLCASSLHEGMNTEAFFGQGTRLTVV.

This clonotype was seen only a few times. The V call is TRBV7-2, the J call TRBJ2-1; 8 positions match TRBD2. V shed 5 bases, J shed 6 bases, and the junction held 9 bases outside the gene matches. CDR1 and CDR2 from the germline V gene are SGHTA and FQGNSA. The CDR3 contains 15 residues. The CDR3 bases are TGTGCCAGCAGCATCGGGACTAGTGAGGGCAATGAGCAGTTCTTC. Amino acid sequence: CASSIGTSEGNEQFF. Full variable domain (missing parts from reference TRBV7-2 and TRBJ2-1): GAGVSQSPSNKVTEKGKDVELRCDPISGHTALYWYRQSLGQGLEFLIYFQGNSAPDKSGLPSDRFSAERTGGSVSTLTIQRTQQEDSAVYLCASSIGTSEGNEQFFGPGTRLTVL.

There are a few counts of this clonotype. This chain's CDR3 is CATSDFIGLAGPSSYNEQFF. The CDR3 DNA reads TGTGCCACCAGTGATTTTATAGGACTAGCGGGCCCGAGCTCCTACAATGAGCAGTTCTTC. The chain has TRBV24-1 and TRBJ2-1; 11 bases are a match to TRBD2. The CDR3 has 20 residues. The germline V gene has CDR1 KGHDR and CDR2 SFDVKD. J was trimmed by 0 bases and V by 1 base; bases with no gene match: 10.

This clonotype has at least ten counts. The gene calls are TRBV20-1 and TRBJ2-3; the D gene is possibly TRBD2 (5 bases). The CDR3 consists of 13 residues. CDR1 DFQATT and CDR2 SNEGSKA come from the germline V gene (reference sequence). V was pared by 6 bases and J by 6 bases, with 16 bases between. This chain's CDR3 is CSAGTGVADTQYF. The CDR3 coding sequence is TGCAGTGCCGGTACCGGGGTCGCGGATACGCAGTATTTT.

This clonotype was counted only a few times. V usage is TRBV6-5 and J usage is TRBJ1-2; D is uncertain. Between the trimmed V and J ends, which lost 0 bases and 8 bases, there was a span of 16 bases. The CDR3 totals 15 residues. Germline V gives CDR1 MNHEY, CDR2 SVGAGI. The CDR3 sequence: CASSYSSSVFAGYTF. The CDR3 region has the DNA TGTGCCAGCAGTTACTCGAGTAGTGTTTTCGCCGGCTACACCTTC.

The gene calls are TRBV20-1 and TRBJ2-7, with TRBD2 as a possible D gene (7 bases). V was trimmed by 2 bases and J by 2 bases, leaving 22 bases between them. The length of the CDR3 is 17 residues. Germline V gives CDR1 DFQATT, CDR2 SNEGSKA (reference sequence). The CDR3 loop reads CSARRFLTGGSAYEQYF. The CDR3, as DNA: TGCAGTGCTAGACGTTTTTTGACAGGCGGGAGCGCCTACGAGCAGTACTTC.

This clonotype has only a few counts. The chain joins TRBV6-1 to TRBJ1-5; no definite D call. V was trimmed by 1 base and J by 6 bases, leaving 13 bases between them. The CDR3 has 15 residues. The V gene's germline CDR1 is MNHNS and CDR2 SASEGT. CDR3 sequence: CASSEEAAFFQPQHF. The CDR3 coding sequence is TGTGCCAGCAGTGAAGAGGCCGCTTTTTTTCAGCCCCAGCATTTT.

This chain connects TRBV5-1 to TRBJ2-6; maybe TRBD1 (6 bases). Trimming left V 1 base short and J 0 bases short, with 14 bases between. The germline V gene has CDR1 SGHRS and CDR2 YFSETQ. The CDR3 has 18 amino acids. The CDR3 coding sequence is TGCGCCAGCAGCTTGTCGCCAGGGGTTCCCTCTGGGGCCAACGTCCTGACTTTC. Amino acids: CASSLSPGVPSGANVLTF.

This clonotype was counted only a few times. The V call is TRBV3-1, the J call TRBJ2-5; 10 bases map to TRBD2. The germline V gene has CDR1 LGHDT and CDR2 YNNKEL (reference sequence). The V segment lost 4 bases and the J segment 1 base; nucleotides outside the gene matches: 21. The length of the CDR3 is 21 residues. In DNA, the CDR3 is TGTGCCAGCAGCCGAGGAGCCGTGGTGGGACTAGCGAGGGGTTCCCAAGAGACCCAGTACTTC. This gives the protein CASSRGAVVGLARGSQETQYF.

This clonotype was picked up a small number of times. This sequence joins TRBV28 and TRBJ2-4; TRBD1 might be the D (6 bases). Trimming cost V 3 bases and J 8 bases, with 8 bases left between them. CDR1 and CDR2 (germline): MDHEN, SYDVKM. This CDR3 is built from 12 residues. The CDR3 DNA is TGTGCCAGCAGTTTCAGGGGACACATTCAGTACTTC. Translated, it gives CASSFRGHIQYF.

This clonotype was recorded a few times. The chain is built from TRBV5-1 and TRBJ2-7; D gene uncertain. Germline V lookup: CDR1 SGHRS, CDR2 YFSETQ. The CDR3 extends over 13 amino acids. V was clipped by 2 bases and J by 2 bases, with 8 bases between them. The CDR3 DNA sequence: TGCGCCAGCAGCTTAAATCTAGCCTACGAGCAGTACTTC. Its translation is CASSLNLAYEQYF.

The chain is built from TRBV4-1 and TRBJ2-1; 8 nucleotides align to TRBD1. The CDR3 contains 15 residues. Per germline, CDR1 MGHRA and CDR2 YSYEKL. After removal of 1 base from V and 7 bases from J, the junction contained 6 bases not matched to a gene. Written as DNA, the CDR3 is TGCGCCAGCAGCCAAGCTCAGGGGGCACGGAATGAGCAGTTCTTC. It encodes CASSQAQGARNEQFF.

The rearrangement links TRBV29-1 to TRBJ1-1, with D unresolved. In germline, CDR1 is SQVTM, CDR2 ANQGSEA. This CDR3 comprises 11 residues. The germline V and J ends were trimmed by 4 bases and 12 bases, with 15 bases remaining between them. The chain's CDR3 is CSVGQSRGSFF. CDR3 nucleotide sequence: TGCAGCGTTGGCCAATCTCGTGGGTCTTTCTTT.

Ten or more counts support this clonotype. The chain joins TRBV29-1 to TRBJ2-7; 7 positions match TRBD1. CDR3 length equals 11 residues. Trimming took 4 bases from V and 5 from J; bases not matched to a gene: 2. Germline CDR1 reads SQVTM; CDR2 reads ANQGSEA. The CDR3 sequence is CSVGQGDEQYF. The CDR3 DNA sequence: TGCAGCGTTGGCCAGGGGGACGAGCAGTACTTC.

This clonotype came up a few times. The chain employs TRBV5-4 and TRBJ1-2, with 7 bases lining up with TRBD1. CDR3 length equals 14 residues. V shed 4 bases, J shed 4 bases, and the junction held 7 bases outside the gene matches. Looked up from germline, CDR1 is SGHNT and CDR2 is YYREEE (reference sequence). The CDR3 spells CASSPDQGGYGYTF. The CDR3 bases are TGTGCCAGCAGCCCAGACCAGGGGGGCTATGGCTACACCTTC.